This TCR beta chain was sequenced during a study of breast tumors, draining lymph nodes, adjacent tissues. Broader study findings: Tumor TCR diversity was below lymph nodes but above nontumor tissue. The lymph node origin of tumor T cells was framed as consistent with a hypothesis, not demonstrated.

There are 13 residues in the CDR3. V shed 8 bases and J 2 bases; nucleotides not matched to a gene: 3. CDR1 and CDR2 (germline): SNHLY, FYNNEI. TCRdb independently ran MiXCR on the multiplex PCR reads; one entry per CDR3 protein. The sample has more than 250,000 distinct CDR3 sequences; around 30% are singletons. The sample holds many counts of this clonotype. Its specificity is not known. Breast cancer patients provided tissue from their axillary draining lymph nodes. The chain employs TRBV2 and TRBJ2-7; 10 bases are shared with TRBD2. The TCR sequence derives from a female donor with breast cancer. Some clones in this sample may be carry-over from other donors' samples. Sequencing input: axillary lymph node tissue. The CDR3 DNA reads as TGTGCCAGCCGGACTAGCGGAACCTACGAGCAGTACTTC. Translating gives CASRTSGTYEQYF.